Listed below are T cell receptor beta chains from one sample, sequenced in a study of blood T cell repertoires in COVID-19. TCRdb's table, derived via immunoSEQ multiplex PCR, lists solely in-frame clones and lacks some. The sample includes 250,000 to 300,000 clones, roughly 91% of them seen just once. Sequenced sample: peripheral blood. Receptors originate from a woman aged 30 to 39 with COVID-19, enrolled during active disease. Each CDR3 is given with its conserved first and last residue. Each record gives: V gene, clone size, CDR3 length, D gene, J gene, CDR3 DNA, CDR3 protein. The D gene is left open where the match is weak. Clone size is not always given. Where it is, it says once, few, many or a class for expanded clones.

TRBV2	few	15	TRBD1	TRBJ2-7	TGTGCCAGCAGTTTGATCCGGGACAGGGGGCACGAGCAGTACTTC	CASSLIRDRGHEQYF
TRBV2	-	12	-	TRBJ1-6	TGTGCCAGCAGTGAGTTCAGGTCACCCCTCCACTTT	CASSEFRSPLHF
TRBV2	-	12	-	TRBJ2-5	TGTGCCAGCAGAGTGTCTAGAGAGACCCAGTACTTC	CASRVSRETQYF
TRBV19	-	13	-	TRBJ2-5	TGTGCCAGTAGGCCCGCACTCCCAGAGACCCAGTACTTC	CASRPALPETQYF
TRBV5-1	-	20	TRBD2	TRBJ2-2	TGCGCCAGCAGCTTGGGGGCACTAGCGGGCGATATACAGAACACCGGGGAGCTGTTTTTT	CASSLGALAGDIQNTGELFF
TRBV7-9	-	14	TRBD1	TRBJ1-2	TGTGCCAGCAGCTTCACAGGGGGCGACTATGGCTACACCTTC	CASSFTGGDYGYTF
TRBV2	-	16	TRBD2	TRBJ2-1	TGTGCCAGCAGGGACCTAGCGGGGGGCTTCTACAATGAGCAGTTCTTC	CASRDLAGGFYNEQFF
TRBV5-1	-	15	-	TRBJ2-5	TGCGCCAGCGGAGGGGCCCCAGCCGACGGAGAGACCCAGTACTTC	CASGGAPADGETQYF
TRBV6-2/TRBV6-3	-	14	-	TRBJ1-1	TGTGCCAGCAGTTACTCTGAGGGTGACACTGAAGCTTTCTTT	CASSYSEGDTEAFF
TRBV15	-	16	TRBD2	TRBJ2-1	TGTGCCACCAGCAGCGCGGGGGAGGGCATCAACAATGAGCAGTTCTTC	CATSSAGEGINNEQFF
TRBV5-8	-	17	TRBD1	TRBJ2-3	TGTGCCAGCAGTTCCGACAGGGGGCAACAAGACACAGATACGCAGTATTTT	CASSSDRGQQDTDTQYF
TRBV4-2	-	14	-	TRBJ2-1	TGTGCCAGCAGCCGGCGTGGGCTCCGCAATGAGCAGTTCTTC	CASSRRGLRNEQFF
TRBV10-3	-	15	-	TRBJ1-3	TGTGCCATCAGTGACGGCGGTATCTCTGGAAACACCATATATTTT	CAISDGGISGNTIYF
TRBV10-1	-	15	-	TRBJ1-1	TGCGCCAGCAGTGAGAGTGGGGGAGGCGACACTGAAGCTTTCTTT	CASSESGGGDTEAFF
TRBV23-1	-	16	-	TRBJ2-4	TGCGCCAGCAGTCAATTGGAGGACAGCTGGAAAAACATTCAGTACTTC	CASSQLEDSWKNIQYF
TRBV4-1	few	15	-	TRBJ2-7	TGCGCCAGCAGCCCCTCCCTTTTATCCTCCTACGAGCAGTACTTC	CASSPSLLSSYEQYF
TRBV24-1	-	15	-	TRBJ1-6	TGTGCCTCAGAGCCCCAGGGCACAGATAATTCACCCCTCCACTTT	CASEPQGTDNSPLHF
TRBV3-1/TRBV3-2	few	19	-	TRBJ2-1	TGTGCCAGCAGCCAAGGTACAGGAAATCCCTCCCGTACTTGGAATGAGCAGTTCTTC	CASSQGTGNPSRTWNEQFF
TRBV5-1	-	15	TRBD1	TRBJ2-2	TGCGCCAGCAGCTTCAGGGGGCGAAACACCGGGGAGCTGTTTTTT	CASSFRGRNTGELFF
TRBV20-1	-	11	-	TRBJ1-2	TGCAGTGCCTTGTGGCCTTATGGCTACACCTTC	CSALWPYGYTF
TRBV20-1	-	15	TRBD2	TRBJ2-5	TGCAGTGCAAGTAAAGCGGGGGCCCCCCAAGAGACCCAGTACTTC	CSASKAGAPQETQYF
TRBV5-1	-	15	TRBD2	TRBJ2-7	TGCGCCAGCAGCCGAATCGGGACTAGCGGCTACGAGCAGTACTTC	CASSRIGTSGYEQYF
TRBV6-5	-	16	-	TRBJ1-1	TGTGCCAGCAGTTCGGCAATCGGGGGGGGGAACACTGAAGCTTTCTTT	CASSSAIGGGNTEAFF
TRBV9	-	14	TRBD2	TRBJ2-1	TGTGCCAGCAGCGTGGGCGGGGGTTGGGATGAGCAGTTCTTC	CASSVGGGWDEQFF
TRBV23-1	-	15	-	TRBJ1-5	TGCGCCAGCAGTCAATCGCATAGTAGCAATCAGCCCCAGCATTTT	CASSQSHSSNQPQHF
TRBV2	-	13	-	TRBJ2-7	TGTGCCAGCAGCCAAGTATACAGCTACGAGCAGTACTTC	CASSQVYSYEQYF
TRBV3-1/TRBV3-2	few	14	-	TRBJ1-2	TGTGCCAGCACCCGTTTGGGGAGCAACTATGGCTACACCTTC	CASTRLGSNYGYTF
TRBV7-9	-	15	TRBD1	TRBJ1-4	TGTGCCAGCAGCTCCCAGGACAGGGGAGATGAAAAACTGTTTTTT	CASSSQDRGDEKLFF
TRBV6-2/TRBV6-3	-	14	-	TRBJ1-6	TGTGCCAGCAGTTCCTTCCTCTATAATTCACCCCTCCACTTT	CASSSFLYNSPLHF
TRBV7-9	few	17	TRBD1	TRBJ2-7	TGTGCCAGCAGCCCCCTGCGGGGACAGGAACACAACTACGAGCAGTACTTC	CASSPLRGQEHNYEQYF
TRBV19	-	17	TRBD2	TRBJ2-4	TGTGCCAGTAGTCCGAGGACTAGCGGGGTGTCCAAAAACATTCAGTACTTC	CASSPRTSGVSKNIQYF
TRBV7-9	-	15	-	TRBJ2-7	TGTGCCAGCAGCTTGGGTACTAGTTTGGGCTACGAGCAGTACTTC	CASSLGTSLGYEQYF
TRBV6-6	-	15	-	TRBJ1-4	TGTGCCAGCAGTTACCTCGGGCAGGGGAACGAAAAACTGTTTTTT	CASSYLGQGNEKLFF
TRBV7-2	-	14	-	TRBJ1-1	TGTGCCAGCAGCTTAGCGCTAGGGAACACTGAAGCTTTCTTT	CASSLALGNTEAFF
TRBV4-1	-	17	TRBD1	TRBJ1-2	TGCGCCAGCAGACGCCCGGGACAGGGGAGGACTGCCTATGGCTACACCTTC	CASRRPGQGRTAYGYTF
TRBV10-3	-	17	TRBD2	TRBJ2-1	TGTGCCATCAGTGAGTCGAGGTCTAGCGGGGGCTACAATGAGCAGTTCTTC	CAISESRSSGGYNEQFF
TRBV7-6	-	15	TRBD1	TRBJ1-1	TGTGCCAGCAGCCCGTCCGGGACAGGGGGGACTGAAGCTTTCTTT	CASSPSGTGGTEAFF
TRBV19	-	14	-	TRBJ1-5	TGTGCCAGTAGTATAAGAGGAGGGAGGCAGCCCCAGCATTTT	CASSIRGGRQPQHF
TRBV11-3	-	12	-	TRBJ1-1	TGTGCCAGCAGCGCCTCCCAGGGTGAAGCTTTCTTT	CASSASQGEAFF
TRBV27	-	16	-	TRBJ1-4	TGTGCCAGCAGTTTAAAAGAAGCGGTCCTGAATGAAAAACTGTTTTTT	CASSLKEAVLNEKLFF
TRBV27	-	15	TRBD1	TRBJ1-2	TGTGCCAGCAGTGACTGGACAGGGGGAAAGGGGGGCTACACCTTC	CASSDWTGGKGGYTF